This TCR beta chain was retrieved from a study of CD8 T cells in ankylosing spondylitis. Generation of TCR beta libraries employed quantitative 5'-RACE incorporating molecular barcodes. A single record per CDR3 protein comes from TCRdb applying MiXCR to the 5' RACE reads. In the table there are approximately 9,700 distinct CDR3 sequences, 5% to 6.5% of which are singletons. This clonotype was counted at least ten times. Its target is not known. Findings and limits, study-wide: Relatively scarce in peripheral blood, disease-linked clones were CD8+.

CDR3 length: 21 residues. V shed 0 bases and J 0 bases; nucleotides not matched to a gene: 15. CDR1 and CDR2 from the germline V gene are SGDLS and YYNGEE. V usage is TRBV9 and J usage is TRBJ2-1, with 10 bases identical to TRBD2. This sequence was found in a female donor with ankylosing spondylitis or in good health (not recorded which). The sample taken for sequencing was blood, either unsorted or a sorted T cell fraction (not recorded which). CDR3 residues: CASSVEGASGSRKGSYNEQFF. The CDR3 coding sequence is TGTGCCAGCAGCGTAGAGGGGGCTAGCGGGAGTCGAAAGGGCTCCTACAATGAGCAGTTCTTC.